This T cell receptor beta chain derives from a study of control samples from healthy donors and cancer patients. Clones were sequenced by immunoSEQ multiplex PCR, and TCRdb holds only the in-frame ones, with some missing. The sample consists of around 180,000 clones, around 88% of them appearing once. Germline trimming cut 5 bases from V and 8 bases from J; bases unmatched to any gene: 7. CDR1 SEHNR and CDR2 FQNEAQ come from the germline V gene (reference sequence). This CDR3 spans 13 amino acids. The V call is TRBV7-9, the J call TRBJ1-2; 8 bases align to TRBD1. This TCR came from a woman between 25 and 40 years old in good health. The sample comprised blood. CDR3 residues: CASSLVQGDGYTF. The CDR3 DNA is TGTGCCAGCAGCCTCGTACAGGGGGACGGCTACACCTTC.